The 12 T cell receptor beta chains below all came from one sample that was sequenced in a study of tumor-infiltrating lymphocytes in oesophageal squamous cell carcinoma. A single record per CDR3 protein comes from TCRdb applying MiXCR to the PCR reads. The data show around 18,000 distinct CDR3 sequences, 35% to 45% seen once. The sequenced sample was esophageal tumor tissue. These receptors were collected from a male donor with esophageal squamous cell carcinoma.

In this sample, this clonotype turned up once. The J gene is TRBJ2-1, the V gene TRBV14; D gene ambiguous. This CDR3 comprises 16 residues. Germline V lookup: CDR1 SGHDN, CDR2 FVKESK. V lost 0 bases to trimming and J lost 0 bases, with 9 bases between them. The CDR3 region is CASSQDPLSSYNEQFF. In nucleotides, the CDR3 is TGTGCCAGCAGCCAAGATCCCCTTAGCTCCTACAATGAGCAGTTCTTC.

This clonotype was observed at least ten times. This chain joins TRBV2 and TRBJ2-5; 12 bases line up with TRBD2. The end of the DNA aligns better with TRBJ2-7, so the J call may be wrong. The CDR3 sequence is 16 residues long. CDR1 and CDR2 from the germline V gene are SNHLY and FYNNEI. The DNA of the CDR3 is TGTGCCAGCAGTGAAGCGCGGGCTAGCGGGAGGGGCGAGCAGTACTTC. It is translated as CASSEARASGRGEQYF.

This clonotype was counted at least ten times. This chain uses TRBV5-1 with TRBJ2-3; TRBD1 matches at 8 bases. The CDR3 spans 17 residues. The trim removed 0 bases at V and 2 bases at J, leaving 8 bases unmatched. The V gene's germline CDR1 is SGHRS and CDR2 YFSETQ. CDR3 region: CASSLGPQGGYTDTQYF. The CDR3 coding sequence is TGCGCCAGCAGCTTGGGACCACAGGGGGGATACACAGATACGCAGTATTTT.

Notes on this clonotype: Possible read error: a much larger clone is one base away. The CDR3 protein is CASSPGQGAGEQYF. The DNA of the CDR3 is TGTGCCAGCAGCCCAGGACAGGGGGCAGGTGAGCAGTACTTC. V is TRBV11-1 and J is TRBJ2-7; TRBD1 aligns across 11 bases. The CDR3 consists of 14 residues. Per germline, CDR1 SGHAT and CDR2 FQDESV (reference sequence). Unmatched junction bases numbered 7, after V lost 5 bases and J lost 7 bases.

This clonotype showed up many times. This may arise from a read error, as a much more abundant clone is one base away. CDR3 coding DNA: TGTGCCAGCAGCAGCGGACTAGTTGGGTACAATGAGCAGTACTTC. Translation: CASSSGLVGYNEQYF. This rearrangement joins TRBV7-2 to TRBJ2-5, with 7 positions matching TRBD2. The length of the CDR3 is 15 residues. V lost 5 bases, J lost 11 bases, and 17 bases stayed unmatched. In germline, CDR1 is SGHTA, CDR2 FQGNSA.

This clonotype was counted only a few times. The CDR3 DNA reads TGTGCCAGCAGCTTGGCCCCCTGGGAAGAGCAGTTCTTC. Translating gives CASSLAPWEEQFF. The rearrangement uses TRBV7-3 and TRBJ2-1; D is ambiguous. Trimming shortened V by 3 bases and J by 10 bases, and 13 bases separated the two germline ends. CDR3 length equals 13 residues. Looked up from germline, CDR1 is SGHTA and CDR2 is FQGTGA.

The J gene is TRBJ2-3, the V gene TRBV7-3; 10 nucleotides align to TRBD2. The CDR3 is made up of 17 amino acids. Germline loops: CDR1 SGHTA, CDR2 FQGTGA. The V segment lost 2 bases and the J segment 5 bases; nucleotides outside the gene matches: 10. CDR3: CASSLYSLAGELDTQYF. Here the CDR3 DNA reads TGTGCCAGCAGCTTATATTCCCTAGCGGGAGAATTAGATACGCAGTATTTT.

This chain links TRBV7-6 with TRBJ2-1; tentative D call: TRBD1 (6 bases). The J call may be mistaken, given a closer DNA end match to TRBJ2-5. Germline CDR1 and CDR2: SGHVS and FNYEAQ. This CDR3 is built from 14 residues. CDR3 region: CASSRIQGIETQYF. The CDR3 bases are TGTGCCAGCAGCCGGATACAGGGTATAGAGACCCAGTACTTC.

The V gene is TRBV7-2, the J gene TRBJ2-4; 10 bases are shared with TRBD2. The end of the DNA aligns better with TRBJ2-7, so the J call may be wrong. Germline assignment: CDR1 SGHTA and CDR2 FQGNSA. The CDR3 sequence is 15 residues long. The chain's CDR3 is CASSLDTSGNYEQYF. CDR3 coding DNA: TGTGCCAGCAGCTTAGACACTAGCGGGAACTACGAGCAGTACTTC.

The chain recombines TRBV6-1 with TRBJ2-1; a weak D match, TRBD2 (5 bases). The V end was cut by 8 bases, the J end by 6 bases, with 20 bases between. Germline V lookup: CDR1 MNHNS, CDR2 SASEGT. The CDR3 has 15 amino acids. CDR3 sequence (DNA): TGTGCCAGCCCGGCCTTGGCAGGTCGGGGCAATGAGCAGTTCTTC. Translated: CASPALAGRGNEQFF.

Many counts were recorded for this clonotype. The chain couples TRBV14 to TRBJ1-2; no firm D call. The germline gives CDR1 SGHDN, CDR2 FVKESK. With 0 bases removed from V and 8 bases from J, the gap between germline ends came to 13 bases. This CDR3 spans 14 amino acids. The CDR3 DNA reads as TGTGCCAGCAGCCAAGACACGGGCTATGTGGGCTACACCTTC. Protein product: CASSQDTGYVGYTF.

In its sample, this clonotype was seen a few times. The genes are TRBV10-3 and TRBJ1-5; 11 bases align to TRBD1. CDR3 size: 15 residues. Trimming at V came to 10 bases and at J to 2 bases, leaving 7 bases not matched to a gene. Germline CDR1 reads ENHRY; CDR2 reads SYGVKD. The CDR3, as DNA: TGTGCCAGTCACCCGGGACAGGGGGGCAATCAGCCCCAGCATTTT. Its protein product is CASHPGQGGNQPQHF.